The 17 T cell receptor beta chains below were found in one sample sequenced in a study of blood T cell repertoires in COVID-19. Profiling relied on immunoSEQ multiplex PCR, and the TCRdb table lists in-frame clones only, not all of them. Of fewer than 80,000 clones listed, 84% were seen once; the top ten hold more than 10%. Sequenced input: peripheral blood. Receptor source: a man in his fifties or sixties with COVID-19, enrolled during active disease.

The V call is TRBV24-1, the J call TRBJ2-4; D unclear. There are 12 residues in the CDR3. Germline V gene sequence: CDR1 KGHDR, CDR2 SFDVKD. Trimming removed 9 bases at V and 1 base at J, with 6 bases between. CDR3 sequence reads: CATLNAKNIQYF. The CDR3 bases are TGTGCCACCCTTAATGCCAAAAACATTCAGTACTTC.

The V gene is TRBV5-6, the J gene TRBJ1-2, with 10 bases that match TRBD1. The CDR3 is made up of 15 amino acids. The ends lost 2 bases at V and 2 bases at J; junction bases unmatched: 3. CDR1 is SGHDT and CDR2 is YYEEEE in the germline V gene. CDR3 protein: CASSFRGQGNYGYTF. The CDR3 DNA sequence: TGTGCCAGCAGCTTTAGGGGACAGGGGAACTATGGCTACACCTTC.

V gene TRBV10-3 combines with J gene TRBJ1-2; D unclear. Germline V gene lookup returns CDR1 ENHRY and CDR2 SYGVKD. Trimming took off 0 bases at V and 2 bases at J, with 13 bases between the two ends. The CDR3 is made up of 16 amino acids. CDR3 bases: TGTGCCATCAGTGAGTCGGGCATATTCACAAACTATGGCTACACCTTC. This sequence encodes CAISESGIFTNYGYTF.

This chain uses TRBV13 with TRBJ1-4; D possibly corresponds to TRBD1 (6 bases). The CDR3 extends over 14 amino acids. Trimming took 5 bases from V and 4 from J, leaving 11 bases between them. CDR1 and CDR2 (germline): PRHDT, FYEKMQ (reference sequence). The CDR3 sequence is CASSPRGGNEKLFF. The CDR3 nucleotides are TGTGCCAGCAGCCCCAGGGGCGGTAATGAAAAACTGTTTTTT.

This sequence joins TRBV4-1 and TRBJ2-3, with a possible D match to TRBD1 (5 bases). The germline V gene encodes CDR1 MGHRA and CDR2 YSYEKL. Between the trimmed V and J ends, which lost 0 bases and 6 bases, there was a span of 10 bases. The CDR3 is 14 amino acids. CDR3 region: CASSQEGALDTQYF. The CDR3 nucleotides are TGCGCCAGCAGCCAAGAAGGGGCCCTGGATACGCAGTATTTT.

The chain is built from TRBV12-3 or TRBV12-4 and TRBJ1-4; no reliable D call. With 5 bases removed from V and 8 bases from J, the gap between germline ends came to 12 bases. This CDR3 has 13 amino acids. The CDR3 DNA is TGTGCCAGCAGTCCCCGGGAGTGGGAAAAACTGTTTTTT. Residues: CASSPREWEKLFF.

This chain links TRBV7-2 with TRBJ1-2, with D perhaps matching TRBD1 (5 bases). CDR1 and CDR2 (germline): SGHTA, FQGNSA. This CDR3 has 15 residues. With 5 bases removed from V and 8 bases from J, the gap between germline ends came to 21 bases. The CDR3 protein is CASSQGVQGLRGYTF. The CDR3 region has the DNA TGTGCCAGCAGCCAAGGCGTCCAGGGATTGAGGGGCTACACCTTC.

The rearrangement links TRBV12-5 to TRBJ1-2; TRBD1 might be the D (6 bases). Trimming removed 0 bases at V and 0 bases at J, with 17 bases between. This CDR3 is built from 18 residues. The germline V gene encodes CDR1 LGHNT and CDR2 FRNRAP. The DNA of the CDR3 is TGTGCTAGTGGTTTGGTACGGGAGGGAAGGGGGGCTAACTATGGCTACACCTTC. Its translation: CASGLVREGRGANYGYTF.

The chain couples TRBV6-5 to TRBJ1-2, with D possibly matching TRBD1 (6 bases). The germline gives CDR1 MNHEY, CDR2 SVGAGI. The CDR3 sequence is 12 residues long. V lost 2 bases and J lost 8, with 9 bases in between. The CDR3 here is CASSYSGGGYTF. CDR3 bases: TGTGCCAGCAGTTACAGCGGGGGCGGCTACACCTTC.

The rearrangement links TRBV19 to TRBJ2-7; 7 positions agree with TRBD1. The CDR3 sequence is 13 residues long. Germline V gene data show CDR1 as LNHDA and CDR2 as SQIVND (reference sequence). V was pared by 4 bases and J by 3 bases, with 3 bases of the junction left unmatched. As DNA, the CDR3 is TGTGCCAGTAGTACCCGACAGGGCTACGAGCAGTACTTC. Translating gives CASSTRQGYEQYF.

The chain recombines TRBV7-6 with TRBJ2-5, with D possibly matching TRBD2 (6 bases). With 5 bases removed from V and 2 bases from J, the gap between germline ends came to 15 bases. Germline CDR1 SGHVS, CDR2 FNYEAQ. The CDR3 covers 15 residues. CDR3 protein: CASSPLAGLQETQYF. In DNA, the CDR3 is TGTGCCAGCAGCCCTCTGGCGGGGTTGCAAGAGACCCAGTACTTC. Together with reference TRBV7-6 and TRBJ2-5, the CDR3 gives the full variable domain: GAGVSQSPRYKVTKRGQDVALRCDPISGHVSLYWYRQALGQGPEFLTYFNYEAQQDKSGLPNDRFSAERPEGSISTLTIQRTEQRDSAMYRCASSPLAGLQETQYFGPGTRLLVL.

This clone was found once. The chain couples TRBV6-2 or TRBV6-3 to TRBJ2-3; 7 bases line up with TRBD2. V dropped 2 bases and J dropped 0; count of bases not matched to a gene: 14. The CDR3 loop spans 19 amino acids. Per the germline V gene, CDR1 is MNHEY and CDR2 is SVGEGT. The CDR3 DNA follows: TGTGCCAGCAGTTACCCCGGGAGCGGGGCCCAGACTAGCACAGATACGCAGTATTTT. Protein: CASSYPGSGAQTSTDTQYF.

This chain links TRBV29-1 with TRBJ2-2, with a weak D call TRBD1 (5 bases). The CDR3 has 13 amino acids. V was pared by 5 bases and J by 1 base, with 8 bases between. CDR1 and CDR2 (germline): SQVTM, ANQGSEA. The CDR3 DNA reads TGCAGCGTTTATGGACAGAACACCGGGGAGCTGTTTTTT. Its protein product is CSVYGQNTGELFF.

This chain joins TRBV7-8 and TRBJ1-4; a weak D match, TRBD1 (5 bases). V shed 5 bases and J shed 8 bases, with 18 bases lying between them. Germline V gene lookup returns CDR1 SGHVS and CDR2 FQNEAQ. The length of the CDR3 is 15 residues. CDR3 nucleotides: TGTGCCAGCAGCCGAGTTTTGGGGGGAGGGGAAAAACTGTTTTTT. Its translation is CASSRVLGGGEKLFF.

The CDR3 nucleotides read TGCGCCAGCAGCATAACAGGGGAAGCGAACACTGAAGCTTTCTTT. Translating gives CASSITGEANTEAFF. The V gene is TRBV5-1, the J gene TRBJ1-1, with 7 positions matching TRBD1. The CDR3 totals 15 residues. The trim removed 4 bases at V and 1 base at J, leaving 7 bases unmatched. Germline V lookup: CDR1 SGHRS, CDR2 YFSETQ.

The rearrangement uses TRBV13 and TRBJ2-5; 8 nucleotides line up with TRBD1. Germline loops: CDR1 PRHDT, CDR2 FYEKMQ (reference sequence). The CDR3 sequence is 16 residues long. With V trimmed by 0 bases and J by 1 base, 4 bases remained unmatched. CDR3 amino acids: CASSLGGGQAQETQYF. The CDR3 DNA is TGTGCCAGCAGCTTAGGCGGGGGACAGGCCCAAGAGACCCAGTACTTC.

The chain joins TRBV13 to TRBJ1-6; D perhaps matches TRBD1 (5 bases). CDR1 and CDR2 (germline): PRHDT, FYEKMQ (reference sequence). The CDR3 spans 17 residues. The germline V and J ends were trimmed by 0 bases and 4 bases, with 13 bases remaining between them. The CDR3 here is CASSLGQGYSYNSPLHF. The CDR3 nucleotides are TGTGCCAGCAGCTTAGGTCAGGGATACAGTTATAATTCACCCCTCCACTTT.